The 3 T cell receptor beta chains in this list originate from one sample, sequenced in a study of blood T cell repertoires in COVID-19. The table came from immunoSEQ multiplex PCR; TCRdb's copy has only in-frame clones and leaves some out. The data contain 250,000 to 300,000 clones, over 80% of them singletons. The sequenced material came from PBMCs or T cells enriched from blood (not recorded which). The origin of the receptors is a human donor in a cohort exposed to, infected with or recovered from COVID-19 (not recorded which). The donor label of this sample is uncertain.

The rearrangement links TRBV4-1 to TRBJ2-2; maybe TRBD2 (5 bases). Trimming stripped 6 bases from V and 6 bases from J, with 14 bases between. The CDR3 consists of 14 residues. The germline CDR1 and CDR2 sequences are MGHRA and YSYEKL. The CDR3 DNA reads as TGCGCCAGCAGGGACTCGGGGAGATCCGGGGAGCTGTTTTTT. It encodes CASRDSGRSGELFF.

The chain combines TRBV5-1 with TRBJ1-1; TRBD1 agrees at 7 bases. The ends lost 3 bases at V and 0 bases at J; junction bases unmatched: 8. From germline, CDR1 is SGHRS and CDR2 YFSETQ. CDR3 length equals 16 residues. In nucleotides, the CDR3 is TGCGCCAGCAGCTCTGGACAGGTGATAGTGAACACTGAAGCTTTCTTT. Protein sequence: CASSSGQVIVNTEAFF.

The chain links TRBV6-4 to TRBJ2-6; 12 nucleotides agree with TRBD1. The CDR3 is 18 residues long. In germline, CDR1 is MRHNA, CDR2 SNTAGT. The ends lost 2 bases at V and 2 bases at J; junction bases unmatched: 4. CDR3 loop: CASSDGTGGIAGANVLTF. The CDR3 DNA reads TGTGCCAGCAGTGACGGGACAGGGGGCATCGCTGGGGCCAACGTCCTGACTTTC.